One and the same sample provided the 10 T cell receptor beta chains below, sequenced in a study of CD8 T cells in ankylosing spondylitis. TCRdb processed the 5' RACE reads anew with MiXCR; each CDR3 protein has one entry. Of just over 150,000 distinct CDR3 sequences listed, around 17% are singletons. Material for sequencing was blood, either unsorted or a sorted T cell fraction (not recorded which). These receptors were taken from a male donor with ankylosing spondylitis or in good health (not recorded which).

The chain carries TRBV30 and TRBJ1-1; D is ambiguous. The germline V and J ends were trimmed by 0 bases and 1 base, with 6 bases remaining between them. CDR1 and CDR2 (germline): GTSNPN, SVGIG (reference sequence). This CDR3 comprises 13 residues. The CDR3 bases are TGTGCCTGGAGTGTCGTCCCGAACACTGAAGCTTTCTTT. It is translated as CAWSVVPNTEAFF.

The sample holds many counts of this clonotype. J is TRBJ1-4 and V is TRBV27; no reliable D call. Germline V gene data show CDR1 as MNHEY and CDR2 as SMNVEV (reference sequence). This CDR3 region has 14 residues. Trimming took off 4 bases at V and 0 bases at J, with 6 bases between the two ends. CDR3 residues: CASSSLATNEKLFF. CDR3 nucleotide sequence: TGTGCCAGCAGTTCTCTTGCAACTAATGAAAAACTGTTTTTT.

This clonotype was seen a few times. The chain carries TRBV24-1 and TRBJ1-1; a possible D gene is TRBD1 (6 bases). Germline V gene sequence: CDR1 KGHDR, CDR2 SFDVKD. Trimming stripped 5 bases from V and 10 bases from J, with 16 bases between. This CDR3 is built from 13 residues. CDR3 DNA: TGTGCCACCAGTGGTGGTACAGGGATAGGAGCTTTCTTT. Protein sequence: CATSGGTGIGAFF.

In this sample, this clonotype turned up a few times. CDR3 nucleotide sequence: TGTGCCAGCAGTATTGGGACACCTAGCAATCAGCCCCAGCATTTT. Protein sequence: CASSIGTPSNQPQHF. The chain uses TRBV28 and TRBJ1-5; tentative D call: TRBD1 (6 bases). The ends were cut back, 5 bases at V and 0 bases at J, with 11 bases in the middle. Germline V gene sequence: CDR1 MDHEN, CDR2 SYDVKM. The CDR3 runs to 15 residues. Full variable domain (remainder filled in from reference TRBV28 and TRBJ1-5): DVKVTQSSRYLVKRTGEKVFLECVQDMDHENMFWYRQDPGLGLRLIYFSYDVKMKEKGDIPEGYSVSREKKERFSLILESASTNQTSMYLCASSIGTPSNQPQHFGDGTRLSIL.

J is TRBJ2-7 and V is TRBV19; TRBD2 aligns across 9 bases. Germline V gene sequence: CDR1 LNHDA, CDR2 SQIVND (reference sequence). This CDR3 contains 15 residues. Losses at the gene ends were 3 bases for V and 0 bases for J; bases not matched to a gene: 3. This CDR3 is CASSMASGDSYEQYF. CDR3 nucleotides: TGTGCCAGTAGTATGGCTAGCGGGGACTCCTACGAGCAGTACTTC.

This clonotype has at least ten counts. V gene TRBV5-4 combines with J gene TRBJ2-1, with D possibly being TRBD2 (6 bases). The CDR3 runs 15 residues. The germline V gene has CDR1 SGHNT and CDR2 YYREEE (reference sequence). V lost 10 bases and J 3 bases, leaving 20 bases between the germline ends. CDR3 in DNA: TGTGCCGGGACGGGACCGGGACTGATCTACAATGAGCAGTTCTTC. Translating gives CAGTGPGLIYNEQFF.

This clonotype was seen at least ten times. The V gene is TRBV5-1, the J gene TRBJ2-7; D is uncertain. With 2 bases removed from V and 2 bases from J, the gap between germline ends came to 11 bases. Germline V gene sequence: CDR1 SGHRS, CDR2 YFSETQ. The CDR3 consists of 14 residues. DNA of the CDR3: TGCGCCAGCAGCTTAAAGGACGGGCCCTACGAGCAGTACTTC. Translation gives CASSLKDGPYEQYF.

This clonotype has ten or more counts. The chain has TRBV4-2 and TRBJ2-5, with no clear D. V was pared by 0 bases and J by 5 bases, with 10 bases between. The CDR3 contains 14 residues. Per the germline V gene, CDR1 is LGHNA and CDR2 is YNFKEQ. The CDR3 DNA reads as TGTGCCAGCAGCCAAGATCTGCGTGGGGAGACCCAGTACTTC. It translates to CASSQDLRGETQYF.

A few counts support this clonotype. The V and J genes are TRBV7-2 and TRBJ2-4, with D tentatively TRBD1 (5 bases). Germline V CDR1 and CDR2: SGHTA, FQGNSA. The CDR3 is made up of 17 amino acids. The V gene lost 1 base and the J gene lost 2 bases, with 15 bases spanning the gap. CDR3 region: CASSLVWGFSSKNIQYF. DNA for the CDR3: TGTGCCAGCAGCTTAGTATGGGGCTTTTCTTCCAAAAACATTCAGTACTTC.

This clonotype was found a few times. The gene calls are TRBV27 and TRBJ2-1; TRBD1 matches 8 bases. The V and J ends lost 7 bases and 7 bases, in that order; junction bases with no gene match: 15. Germline V lookup: CDR1 MNHEY, CDR2 SMNVEV (reference sequence). The CDR3 runs 16 residues. The DNA for the CDR3 is TGTGCCAGCACCCAACTAGGTCAGGGGGCTGGTAATGAGCAGTTCTTC. Its translation is CASTQLGQGAGNEQFF.